Listed below are T cell receptor beta chains from one sample, sequenced in a study of blood T cell repertoires in COVID-19. The assay was immunoSEQ multiplex PCR, and TCRdb's table has in-frame clones only and misses some. The table shows around 99,000 clones, with around 81% occurring only once. Source material: peripheral blood. These receptor sequences come from a human donor in a cohort sampled during active or convalescent COVID-19. CDR3s include the opening cysteine and the closing phenylalanine or tryptophan. Each record gives: J gene, D gene, clone size, V gene, CDR3 protein, CDR3 DNA. The D gene is left open where the match is weak. Some rows have no size entry. The others give once, few or many, or a class for an expanded clone.

j_call: TRBJ2-2; d_call: TRBD1; clone_size: once; v_call: TRBV27; cdr3_aa: CASSNPRDRGTGELFF; cdr3_nt: TGTGCCAGCAGTAACCCCCGGGACAGGGGTACCGGGGAGCTGTTTTTT
j_call: TRBJ2-6; d_call: TRBD1; clone_size: NA; v_call: TRBV7-2; cdr3_aa: CASSLDSGGISSGANVLTF; cdr3_nt: TGTGCCAGCAGCTTAGACTCAGGGGGCATAAGCTCTGGGGCCAACGTCCTGACTTTC
j_call: TRBJ1-1; d_call: TRBD1; clone_size: NA; v_call: TRBV6-5; cdr3_aa: CASSYSRGPFTEAFF; cdr3_nt: TGTGCCAGCAGTTACTCCAGGGGGCCGTTTACTGAAGCTTTCTTT
j_call: TRBJ1-1; d_call: TRBD1; clone_size: NA; v_call: TRBV28; cdr3_aa: CASSPYRGWNTEAFF; cdr3_nt: TGTGCCAGCAGTCCATACAGGGGGTGGAACACTGAAGCTTTCTTT
j_call: TRBJ2-6; d_call: TRBD2; clone_size: NA; v_call: TRBV28; cdr3_aa: CASSSLRLAGGPGANVLTF; cdr3_nt: TGTGCCAGCAGTTCTCTGCGTCTAGCGGGAGGGCCTGGGGCCAACGTCCTGACTTTC
j_call: TRBJ2-3; d_call: NA; clone_size: NA; v_call: TRBV7-9; cdr3_aa: CASSTWDTTDTQYF; cdr3_nt: TGTGCCAGCAGCACGTGGGACACCACAGATACGCAGTATTTT
j_call: TRBJ1-6; d_call: TRBD1; clone_size: NA; v_call: TRBV15; cdr3_aa: CATSGGQGLEGWHSPLHF; cdr3_nt: TGTGCCACCAGCGGCGGACAGGGGCTGGAGGGGTGGCATTCACCCCTCCACTTT
j_call: TRBJ1-5; d_call: NA; clone_size: NA; v_call: TRBV12-3/TRBV12-4; cdr3_aa: CASSVGQPQPQHF; cdr3_nt: TGTGCCAGCAGTGTCGGACAGCCCCAGCCCCAGCATTTT
j_call: TRBJ2-7; d_call: NA; clone_size: NA; v_call: TRBV28; cdr3_aa: CASRPDLPINEQYF; cdr3_nt: TGTGCCAGCAGACCAGACTTACCGATCAACGAGCAGTACTTC
j_call: TRBJ1-4; d_call: NA; clone_size: NA; v_call: TRBV27; cdr3_aa: CASSLWAPSGIYNEKLFF; cdr3_nt: TGTGCCAGCAGTTTATGGGCCCCCTCGGGAATATACAATGAAAAACTGTTTTTT
j_call: TRBJ2-3; d_call: TRBD2; clone_size: NA; v_call: TRBV7-9; cdr3_aa: CASSSSGDYKRDTQYF; cdr3_nt: TGTGCCAGCAGTTCCTCTGGGGACTACAAAAGAGATACGCAGTATTTT
j_call: TRBJ2-7; d_call: NA; clone_size: NA; v_call: TRBV7-9; cdr3_aa: CASSLGAGASNEQYF; cdr3_nt: TGTGCCAGCAGCTTAGGGGCAGGGGCAAGTAACGAGCAGTACTTC
j_call: TRBJ2-7; d_call: TRBD2; clone_size: NA; v_call: TRBV6-5; cdr3_aa: CASSYGAGGTYEQYF; cdr3_nt: TGTGCCAGCAGTTACGGGGCGGGAGGAACCTACGAGCAGTACTTC
j_call: TRBJ1-5; d_call: NA; clone_size: NA; v_call: TRBV6-2/TRBV6-3; cdr3_aa: CASSYRGSSSNQPQHF; cdr3_nt: TGTGCCAGCAGTTACCGGGGGAGCTCTAGCAATCAGCCCCAGCATTTT
j_call: TRBJ2-7; d_call: NA; clone_size: NA; v_call: TRBV7-2; cdr3_aa: CASSLTRTAYEQYF; cdr3_nt: TGTGCCAGCAGCTTAACTCGGACAGCCTACGAGCAGTACTTC
j_call: TRBJ1-2; d_call: TRBD1; clone_size: once; v_call: TRBV4-3; cdr3_aa: CASSQETGKYGYTF; cdr3_nt: TGCGCCAGCAGCCAAGAGACAGGGAAATATGGCTACACCTTC
j_call: TRBJ2-3; d_call: TRBD2; clone_size: NA; v_call: TRBV4-1; cdr3_aa: CASSQVVRLAGGTDTQYF; cdr3_nt: TGCGCCAGCAGCCAAGTGGTTAGGCTAGCGGGGGGGACAGATACGCAGTATTTT
j_call: TRBJ1-1; d_call: TRBD1; clone_size: few; v_call: TRBV6-2/TRBV6-3; cdr3_aa: CASSDPGGLNTEAFF; cdr3_nt: TGTGCCAGCAGTGACCCAGGGGGCTTGAACACTGAAGCTTTCTTT
j_call: TRBJ1-5; d_call: NA; clone_size: NA; v_call: TRBV27; cdr3_aa: CASSLSSWGRGQPQHF; cdr3_nt: TGTGCCAGCAGTTTATCGAGCTGGGGGCGAGGTCAGCCCCAGCATTTT
j_call: TRBJ1-2; d_call: NA; clone_size: NA; v_call: TRBV20-1; cdr3_aa: CSASSGYGYTF; cdr3_nt: TGCAGTGCTAGCTCAGGCTATGGCTACACCTTC
j_call: TRBJ2-5; d_call: TRBD2; clone_size: once; v_call: TRBV7-9; cdr3_aa: CASSFYLAGETQYF; cdr3_nt: TGTGCCAGCAGCTTTTATCTAGCGGGAGAGACCCAGTACTTC
j_call: TRBJ2-7; d_call: TRBD2; clone_size: NA; v_call: TRBV4-1; cdr3_aa: CASSQDKAGVRGRSYEQYF; cdr3_nt: TGCGCCAGCAGCCAAGACAAAGCGGGGGTCAGGGGTCGCTCCTACGAGCAGTACTTC
j_call: TRBJ1-4; d_call: NA; clone_size: NA; v_call: TRBV6-5; cdr3_aa: CASSHGKGGEKLFF; cdr3_nt: TGTGCCAGCTCACACGGGAAAGGTGGTGAAAAACTGTTTTTT
j_call: TRBJ1-2; d_call: NA; clone_size: many; v_call: TRBV30; cdr3_aa: CAWSVKVSYGYTF; cdr3_nt: TGTGCCTGGAGTGTAAAAGTGAGCTATGGCTACACCTTC
j_call: TRBJ2-1; d_call: TRBD1; clone_size: NA; v_call: TRBV5-1; cdr3_aa: CARSRRGTGVVNEQFF; cdr3_nt: TGCGCCCGCAGCCGCCGGGGGACAGGGGTTGTGAATGAGCAGTTCTTC
j_call: TRBJ2-1; d_call: TRBD2; clone_size: NA; v_call: TRBV4-1; cdr3_aa: CASSTLGTSGYNEQFF; cdr3_nt: TGCGCCAGCAGCACCCTAGGGACTAGCGGTTACAATGAGCAGTTCTTC
j_call: TRBJ1-1; d_call: TRBD1; clone_size: NA; v_call: TRBV6-2/TRBV6-3; cdr3_aa: CASSTQSGGNTEAFF; cdr3_nt: TGTGCCAGCAGTACCCAATCAGGGGGGAACACTGAAGCTTTCTTT
j_call: TRBJ2-2; d_call: NA; clone_size: NA; v_call: TRBV2; cdr3_aa: CASSEGGTGMGSGELFF; cdr3_nt: TGTGCCAGCAGTGAAGGGGGCACAGGGATGGGTTCCGGGGAGCTGTTTTTT
j_call: TRBJ2-1; d_call: TRBD2; clone_size: NA; v_call: TRBV11-2; cdr3_aa: CASSLVAGAPYNEQFF; cdr3_nt: TGTGCCAGCAGCTTAGTGGCGGGAGCGCCCTACAATGAGCAGTTCTTC
j_call: TRBJ2-1; d_call: TRBD1; clone_size: NA; v_call: TRBV7-9; cdr3_aa: CASSWGQGWNEQFF; cdr3_nt: TGTGCCAGCAGCTGGGGACAGGGGTGGAATGAGCAGTTCTTC
j_call: TRBJ1-4; d_call: TRBD1; clone_size: few; v_call: TRBV6-2/TRBV6-3; cdr3_aa: CASSPLRSKVGGFEKLFF; cdr3_nt: TGTGCCAGCAGTCCCCTTAGGAGCAAGGTAGGGGGCTTTGAAAAACTGTTTTTT
j_call: TRBJ2-7; d_call: NA; clone_size: NA; v_call: TRBV11-1; cdr3_aa: CASSRTEISYEQYF; cdr3_nt: TGTGCCAGCAGCAGAACAGAGATCTCCTACGAGCAGTACTTC
j_call: TRBJ1-6; d_call: NA; clone_size: NA; v_call: TRBV7-6; cdr3_aa: CASSPWSGNSPLHF; cdr3_nt: TGTGCCAGCAGCCCATGGTCAGGGAATTCACCCCTCCACTTT
j_call: TRBJ1-4; d_call: TRBD1; clone_size: NA; v_call: TRBV7-8; cdr3_aa: CASSWDREGEKLFF; cdr3_nt: TGTGCCAGCAGCTGGGACAGGGAGGGTGAAAAACTGTTTTTT
j_call: TRBJ1-1; d_call: TRBD1; clone_size: NA; v_call: TRBV6-2/TRBV6-3; cdr3_aa: CASSYPGQFLVGAFF; cdr3_nt: TGTGCCAGCAGTTACCCGGGACAGTTCCTAGTTGGGGCTTTCTTT
j_call: TRBJ2-7; d_call: TRBD1; clone_size: NA; v_call: TRBV28; cdr3_aa: CASSQFAGTGVYEQYF; cdr3_nt: TGTGCCAGCAGCCAATTTGCCGGGACAGGGGTCTACGAGCAGTACTTC
j_call: TRBJ1-5; d_call: TRBD1; clone_size: NA; v_call: TRBV13; cdr3_aa: CASSPGQGRNQPQHF; cdr3_nt: TGTGCCAGCAGCCCGGGACAGGGGCGCAATCAGCCCCAGCATTTT
j_call: TRBJ1-5; d_call: TRBD1; clone_size: NA; v_call: TRBV30; cdr3_aa: CAWSKTGGNQPQHF; cdr3_nt: TGTGCCTGGAGCAAGACAGGGGGTAATCAGCCCCAGCATTTT
j_call: TRBJ2-3; d_call: TRBD1; clone_size: NA; v_call: TRBV5-1; cdr3_aa: CASSFRDRSSTDTQYF; cdr3_nt: TGCGCCAGCAGCTTCCGGGACAGAAGTAGCACAGATACGCAGTATTTT
j_call: TRBJ2-1; d_call: NA; clone_size: once; v_call: TRBV7-9; cdr3_aa: CASSLGLVIVGDEQFF; cdr3_nt: TGTGCCAGCAGCTTAGGACTAGTTATAGTCGGCGATGAGCAGTTCTTC
j_call: TRBJ2-1; d_call: NA; clone_size: NA; v_call: TRBV19; cdr3_aa: CASSRGPYNEQFF; cdr3_nt: TGTGCCAGTAGTAGAGGGCCGTACAATGAGCAGTTCTTC
j_call: TRBJ1-4; d_call: NA; clone_size: NA; v_call: TRBV19; cdr3_aa: CASSMGITTNEKLFF; cdr3_nt: TGTGCCAGTAGTATGGGCATAACAACTAATGAAAAACTGTTTTTT
j_call: TRBJ2-7; d_call: TRBD2; clone_size: NA; v_call: TRBV14; cdr3_aa: CASSQDFRGGYEQYF; cdr3_nt: TGTGCCAGCAGCCAAGACTTCCGGGGGGGATACGAGCAGTACTTC
j_call: TRBJ2-5; d_call: NA; clone_size: NA; v_call: TRBV27; cdr3_aa: CASSLSRGYQETQYF; cdr3_nt: TGTGCCAGCAGTTTATCTAGGGGATACCAAGAGACCCAGTACTTC
j_call: TRBJ2-1; d_call: NA; clone_size: NA; v_call: TRBV19; cdr3_aa: CASSARSQGGEFF; cdr3_nt: TGTGCCAGTAGTGCCCGTAGTCAGGGAGGTGAGTTCTTC
j_call: TRBJ1-1; d_call: NA; clone_size: NA; v_call: TRBV25-1; cdr3_aa: CASSEWSVNTEAFF; cdr3_nt: TGTGCCAGCAGTGAATGGTCAGTGAACACTGAAGCTTTCTTT
j_call: TRBJ1-2; d_call: TRBD1; clone_size: NA; v_call: TRBV7-2; cdr3_aa: CASSLGDRVVYGYTF; cdr3_nt: TGTGCCAGCAGCTTAGGGGACAGGGTGGTCTATGGCTACACCTTC
j_call: TRBJ2-3; d_call: NA; clone_size: NA; v_call: TRBV2; cdr3_aa: CASRGARGSTDTQYF; cdr3_nt: TGTGCCAGCAGAGGGGCCCGGGGGAGCACAGATACGCAGTATTTT
j_call: TRBJ1-5; d_call: TRBD1; clone_size: NA; v_call: TRBV12-5; cdr3_aa: CASGLGHGTGLLYSNQPQHF; cdr3_nt: TGTGCTAGTGGTTTGGGTCACGGGACAGGGCTTCTCTATAGCAATCAGCCCCAGCATTTT
j_call: TRBJ2-7; d_call: NA; clone_size: NA; v_call: TRBV5-1; cdr3_aa: CASSLGAGSSYEQYF; cdr3_nt: TGCGCCAGCAGCTTGGGTGCTGGGAGCTCCTACGAGCAGTACTTC
j_call: TRBJ2-1; d_call: NA; clone_size: NA; v_call: TRBV4-1; cdr3_aa: CASSRKGTDSYNEQFF; cdr3_nt: TGCGCCAGCAGCCGGAAGGGTACCGACAGCTACAATGAGCAGTTCTTC
j_call: TRBJ2-2; d_call: NA; clone_size: NA; v_call: TRBV2; cdr3_aa: CGSSRAPTGELFF; cdr3_nt: TGTGGCAGCAGTCGAGCCCCCACCGGGGAGCTGTTTTTT
j_call: TRBJ2-2; d_call: TRBD2; clone_size: NA; v_call: TRBV29-1; cdr3_aa: CSVVRSGGHGELFF; cdr3_nt: TGCAGCGTTGTAAGGTCGGGGGGGCACGGGGAGCTGTTTTTT
j_call: TRBJ1-2; d_call: NA; clone_size: medium-sized; v_call: TRBV3-1/TRBV3-2; cdr3_aa: CASSPTQYYGYTF; cdr3_nt: TGTGCCAGCAGCCCAACCCAGTACTATGGCTACACCTTC
j_call: TRBJ1-1; d_call: NA; clone_size: few; v_call: TRBV19; cdr3_aa: CASQGLTEAFF; cdr3_nt: TGTGCCAGCCAGGGTCTCACTGAAGCTTTCTTT